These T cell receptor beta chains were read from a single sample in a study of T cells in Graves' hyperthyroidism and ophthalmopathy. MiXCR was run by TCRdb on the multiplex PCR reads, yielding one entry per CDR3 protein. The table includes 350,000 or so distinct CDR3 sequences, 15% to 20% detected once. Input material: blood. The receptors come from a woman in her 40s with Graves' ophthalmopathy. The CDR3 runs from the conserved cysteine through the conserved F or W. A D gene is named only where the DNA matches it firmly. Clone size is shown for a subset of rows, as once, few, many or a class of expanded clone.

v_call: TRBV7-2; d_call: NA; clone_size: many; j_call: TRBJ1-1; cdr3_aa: CASSRDRARATEAFF; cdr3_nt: TGTGCCAGCAGCCGCGACCGGGCCCGCGCCACTGAAGCTTTCTTT
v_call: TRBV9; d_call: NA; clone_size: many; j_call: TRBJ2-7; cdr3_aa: CASSVSPGLRYEQYF; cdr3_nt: TGTGCCAGCAGCGTATCCCCAGGTCTACGCTACGAGCAGTACTTC
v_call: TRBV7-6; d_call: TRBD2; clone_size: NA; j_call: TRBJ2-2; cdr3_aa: CASSLGSRGANTGELFF; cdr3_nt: TGTGCCAGCAGCTTAGGAAGTCGGGGGGCGAACACCGGGGAGCTGTTTTTT
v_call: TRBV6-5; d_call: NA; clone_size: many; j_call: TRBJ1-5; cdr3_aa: CASSYLVSANQPQHF; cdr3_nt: TGTGCCAGCAGTTACCTCGTGTCAGCCAATCAGCCCCAGCATTTT
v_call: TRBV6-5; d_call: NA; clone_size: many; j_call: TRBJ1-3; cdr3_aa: CASRVRDSGNTIYF; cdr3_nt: TGTGCCAGCAGAGTCAGGGACTCTGGAAACACCATATATTTT
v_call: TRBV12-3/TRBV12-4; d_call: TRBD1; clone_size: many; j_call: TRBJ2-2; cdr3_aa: CASMPGQGRTGELFF; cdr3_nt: TGTGCCAGCATGCCGGGACAGGGTCGCACCGGGGAGCTGTTTTTT
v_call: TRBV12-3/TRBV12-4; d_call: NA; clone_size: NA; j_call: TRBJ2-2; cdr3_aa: CASSRRDGKNTGELFF; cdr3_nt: TGTGCCAGCAGTCGCCGGGACGGTAAAAACACCGGGGAGCTGTTTTTT
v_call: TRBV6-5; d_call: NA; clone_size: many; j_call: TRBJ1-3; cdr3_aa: CASAQIGNTIYF; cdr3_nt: TGTGCCAGCGCCCAGATCGGAAACACCATATATTTT
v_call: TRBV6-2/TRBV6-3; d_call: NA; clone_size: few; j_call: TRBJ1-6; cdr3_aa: CASSYSHGRGNLHF; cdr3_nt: TGTGCCAGCAGTTACTCTCACGGCAGGGGCAACCTCCACTTT
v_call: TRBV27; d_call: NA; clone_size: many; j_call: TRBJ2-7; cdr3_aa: CASSLKLAGYEQYF; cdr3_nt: TGTGCCAGCAGTTTAAAACTAGCAGGCTACGAGCAGTACTTC
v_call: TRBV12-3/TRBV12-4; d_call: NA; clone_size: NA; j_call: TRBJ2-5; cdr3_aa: CASSPSSRETQYF; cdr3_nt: TGTGCCAGCAGTCCGTCCTCTCGGGAGACCCAGTACTTC
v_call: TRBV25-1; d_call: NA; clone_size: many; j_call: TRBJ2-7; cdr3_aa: CASSEIVRGSEQHF; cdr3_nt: TGTGCCAGCAGTGAAATTGTTCGTGGGAGCGAGCAGCACTTC
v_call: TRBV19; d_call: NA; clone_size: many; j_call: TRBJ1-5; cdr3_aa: CASSLRVSQPQHF; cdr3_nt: TGTGCCAGTAGTCTACGGGTGTCTCAGCCCCAGCATTTT
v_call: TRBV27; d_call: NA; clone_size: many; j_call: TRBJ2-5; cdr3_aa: CASSHNPRVQETQYF; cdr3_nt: TGTGCCAGCAGTCATAATCCACGGGTGCAGGAGACCCAGTACTTC
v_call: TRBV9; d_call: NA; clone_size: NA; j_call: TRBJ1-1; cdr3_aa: CASSVGREWSTEAFF; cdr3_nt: TGTGCCAGCAGCGTAGGAAGGGAGTGGAGCACTGAAGCTTTCTTT
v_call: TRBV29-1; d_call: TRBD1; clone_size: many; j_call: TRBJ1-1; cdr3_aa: CSAATGAGTEAFF; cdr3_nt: TGCAGCGCGGCCACAGGGGCTGGAACTGAAGCTTTCTTT
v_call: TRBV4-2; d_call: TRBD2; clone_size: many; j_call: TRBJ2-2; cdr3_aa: CASSPGDGRAGTGELFF; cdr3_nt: TGTGCCAGCAGCCCTGGTGACGGGAGGGCCGGTACCGGGGAGCTGTTTTTT
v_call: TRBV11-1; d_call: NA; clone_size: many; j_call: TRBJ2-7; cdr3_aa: CASSLFPLGLTSYEQYF; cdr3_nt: TGTGCCAGCAGCCTATTTCCCCTGGGGCTGACCTCCTACGAGCAGTACTTC
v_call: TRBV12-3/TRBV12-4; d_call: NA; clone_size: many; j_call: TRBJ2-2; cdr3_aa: CASTLGPNTGELFF; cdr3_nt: TGTGCCAGCACCCTGGGGCCGAACACCGGGGAGCTGTTTTTT
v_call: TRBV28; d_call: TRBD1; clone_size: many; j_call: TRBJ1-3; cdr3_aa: CASSSPRDRGSGNTIYF; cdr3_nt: TGTGCCAGCAGTTCCCCCCGGGACAGGGGATCTGGAAACACCATATATTTT
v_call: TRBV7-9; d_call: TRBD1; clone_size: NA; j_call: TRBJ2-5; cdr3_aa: CASSGQVYQETQYF; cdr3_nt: TGTGCCAGCAGCGGACAGGTGTACCAAGAGACCCAGTACTTC
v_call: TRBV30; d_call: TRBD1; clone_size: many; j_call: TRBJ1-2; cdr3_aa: CAWRDRGYGYTF; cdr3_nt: TGTGCCTGGAGGGACAGGGGATATGGCTACACCTTC
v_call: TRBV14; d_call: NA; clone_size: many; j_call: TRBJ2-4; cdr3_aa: CASSQDLGGNIQYF; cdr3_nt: TGTGCCAGCAGCCAAGATTTAGGAGGGAACATTCAGTACTTC
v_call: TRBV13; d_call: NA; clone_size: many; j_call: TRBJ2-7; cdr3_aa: CASSLGLSEQYF; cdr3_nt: TGTGCCAGCAGCTTAGGCCTTTCCGAGCAGTACTTC
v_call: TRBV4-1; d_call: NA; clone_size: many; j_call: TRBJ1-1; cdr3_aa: CASSQELRVNTEAFF; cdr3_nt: TGCGCCAGCAGCCAAGAATTGCGGGTGAACACTGAAGCTTTCTTT
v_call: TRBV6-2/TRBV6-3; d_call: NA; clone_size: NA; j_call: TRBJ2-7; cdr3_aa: CASNQGKTTVRLLCEQYF; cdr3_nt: TGTGCCAGCAACCAGGGAAAGACTACTGTGCGACTACTGTGCGAGCAGTACTTC
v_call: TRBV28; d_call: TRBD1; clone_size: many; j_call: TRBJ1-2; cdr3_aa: CASNPRTGTDGYTF; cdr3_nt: TGTGCCAGCAACCCCCGGACAGGGACGGATGGCTACACCTTC
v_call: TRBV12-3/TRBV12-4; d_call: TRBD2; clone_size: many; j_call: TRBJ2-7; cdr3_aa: CASSWTSGTSSYEQYF; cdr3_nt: TGTGCCAGCAGCTGGACTAGCGGTACTAGCTCCTACGAGCAGTACTTC
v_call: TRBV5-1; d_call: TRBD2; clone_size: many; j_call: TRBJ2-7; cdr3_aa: CASSYSLAGVSYEQYF; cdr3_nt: TGCGCCAGCAGCTACTCTCTAGCGGGAGTCTCCTACGAGCAGTACTTC
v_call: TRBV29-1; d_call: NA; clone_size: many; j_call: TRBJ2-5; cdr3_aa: CSVEVVQGRETQYF; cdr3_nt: TGCAGCGTTGAAGTAGTTCAGGGGCGGGAGACCCAGTACTTC
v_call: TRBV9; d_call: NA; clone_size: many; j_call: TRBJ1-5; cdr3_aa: CASSRGQHNQPQHF; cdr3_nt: TGTGCCAGCAGCCGCGGACAGCACAATCAGCCCCAGCATTTT
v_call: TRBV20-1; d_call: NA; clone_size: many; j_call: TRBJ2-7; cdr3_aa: CSARGGRAYEQYF; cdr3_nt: TGCAGTGCTAGAGGGGGGAGAGCCTACGAGCAGTACTTC
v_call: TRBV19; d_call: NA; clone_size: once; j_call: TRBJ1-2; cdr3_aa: CASAEGGPDYGYTF; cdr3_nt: TGTGCCAGTGCGGAGGGGGGCCCTGACTATGGCTACACCTTC
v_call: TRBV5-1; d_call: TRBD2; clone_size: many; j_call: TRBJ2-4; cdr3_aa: CASSVTSGRTKNIQYF; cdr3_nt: TGCGCCAGCAGCGTAACTAGCGGGAGGACCAAAAACATTCAGTACTTC
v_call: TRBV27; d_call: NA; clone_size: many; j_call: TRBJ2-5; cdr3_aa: CASSSHLQETQYF; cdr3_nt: TGTGCCAGCAGTTCTCACCTCCAAGAGACCCAGTACTTC
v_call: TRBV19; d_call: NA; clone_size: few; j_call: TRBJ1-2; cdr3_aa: CASSATTVGYGYTF; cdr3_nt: TGTGCCAGTAGTGCGACGACAGTCGGCTATGGCTACACCTTC
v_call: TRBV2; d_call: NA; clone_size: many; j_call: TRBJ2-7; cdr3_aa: CASSLGQIGEQYF; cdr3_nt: TGTGCCAGCAGTTTGGGCCAGATCGGGGAGCAGTACTTC
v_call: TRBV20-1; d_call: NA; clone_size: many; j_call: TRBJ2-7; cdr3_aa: CSALTSSYEQYF; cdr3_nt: TGCAGTGCTTTAACGTCCTCCTACGAGCAGTACTTC
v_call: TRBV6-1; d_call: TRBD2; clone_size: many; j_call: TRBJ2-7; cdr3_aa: CASRTGTSGTYEQYF; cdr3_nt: TGTGCCAGCAGGACCGGGACTAGCGGAACCTACGAGCAGTACTTC
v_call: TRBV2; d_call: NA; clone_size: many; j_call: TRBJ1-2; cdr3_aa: CASSSGTSNRGYTF; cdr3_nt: TGTGCCAGCAGCTCCGGGACATCGAATAGGGGCTACACCTTC
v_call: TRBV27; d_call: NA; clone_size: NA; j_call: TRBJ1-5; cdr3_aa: CASSLSEAGSKRHF; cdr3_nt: TGTGCCAGCAGTTTATCGGAGGCCGGTAGTAAACGGCATTTT
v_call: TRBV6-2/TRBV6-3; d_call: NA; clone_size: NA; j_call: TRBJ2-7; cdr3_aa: CASSSSRESYEQYF; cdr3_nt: TGTGCCAGCAGTTCAAGTCGGGAGTCCTACGAGCAGTACTTC
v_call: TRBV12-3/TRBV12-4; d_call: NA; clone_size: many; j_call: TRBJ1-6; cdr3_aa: CASSVQGFNSPLHF; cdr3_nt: TGTGCCAGCAGTGTACAGGGTTTTAATTCACCCCTCCACTTT
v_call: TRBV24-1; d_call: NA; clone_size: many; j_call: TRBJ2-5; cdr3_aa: CATSPVNDEETQYF; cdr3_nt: TGTGCCACCAGCCCAGTCAACGACGAAGAGACCCAGTACTTC
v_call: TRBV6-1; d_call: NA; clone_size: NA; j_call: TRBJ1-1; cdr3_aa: CASSQGTVKTEAFF; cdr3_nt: TGTGCCAGCAGTCAAGGGACGGTGAAAACTGAAGCTTTCTTT
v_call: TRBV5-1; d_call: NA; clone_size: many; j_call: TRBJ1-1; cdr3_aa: CASSLGPSGGTEAFF; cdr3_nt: TGCGCCAGCAGCTTGGGCCCCAGCGGGGGTACTGAAGCTTTCTTT
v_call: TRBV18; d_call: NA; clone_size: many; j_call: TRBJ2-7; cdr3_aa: CASGQTERSSYEQYF; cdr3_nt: TGTGCCAGCGGGCAGACTGAAAGGAGCTCCTACGAGCAGTACTTC
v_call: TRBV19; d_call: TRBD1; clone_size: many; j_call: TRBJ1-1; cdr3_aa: CASRNRGSTEAFF; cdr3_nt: TGTGCCAGTAGGAACAGGGGGAGTACTGAAGCTTTCTTT